The clone carrying this TCR beta chain was counted between two and nine times. This entry is derived from a study of T cells in Graves' hyperthyroidism and ophthalmopathy. V was pared by 1 base and J by 4 bases, with 5 bases of the junction left unmatched. The CDR3 contains 16 residues. The V gene's germline CDR1 is MGHRA and CDR2 YSYEKL. RNA transcripts provided the source from which TCR beta CDR3 regions were amplified. When the TCR CDR3 underwent first-round RT-PCR, the HTBI primer set was used. MiXCR, applied by TCRdb to the multiplex PCR reads, yields one record per CDR3 protein. This sample has approximately 690,000 distinct CDR3 sequences, with less than 25% found just once.

The origin of this receptor is a man aged 25 to 40 with Graves' ophthalmopathy. This sequence joins TRBV4-1 and TRBJ2-2, with 8 bases fitting TRBD2. Sequenced sample: blood. The CDR3 here is CASSQGREAGTGELFF. As DNA, the CDR3 is TGCGCCAGCAGCCAAGGGCGGGAGGCGGGCACCGGGGAGCTGTTTTTT.